This TCR beta chain was recorded in a study of T cells after yellow fever vaccination. Whole-study results and caveats: It was a small share of clonotypes that appeared in both CD4 and CD8 compartments. A faster peak, day 5 versus 15, was reached by the weaker secondary response.

A universal primer site and UMIs were added as TCR cDNA was made by 5'RACE template switching. TCRdb re-called the 5' RACE reads with MiXCR, one entry per CDR3 protein. The repertoire holds 500,000 to 700,000 distinct CDR3 sequences, with less than 20% as singletons. With regard to this clonotype: Its cognate antigen is unknown.

Germline V lookup: CDR1 SGHDT, CDR2 YYEEEE. The V and J ends lost 0 bases and 6 bases, in that order; junction bases with no gene match: 9. This CDR3 region has 16 residues. The rearrangement joins TRBV5-6 to TRBJ2-7, with 10 nucleotides matching TRBD2. This sample comprised PBMCs, obtained 15 days after the yellow fever booster vaccination. This receptor was identified in a man aged 30 to 45 who received the YFV17D yellow fever vaccine. CDR3 DNA: TGTGCCAGCAGCTTGGAGGTGGTAGCGGGAGGAGGCGAGCAGTACTTC. It codes for CASSLEVVAGGGEQYF.